These 32 T cell receptor beta chains share one sample of origin, sequenced in a study of shared clonotypes between healthy human individuals (dated by TCRdb to 2018 to 2021). Libraries were constructed by the immunoSEQ multiplex PCR assay. What TCRdb holds here is the immuneACCESS table cut down to in-frame rearrangements. Part of the clones is not present; checked against another copy, under half of the missing clones reflect an unresolved V gene, and the others are unexplained. In this sample the table shows around 2,000,000 clones, 93% of which occur a single time. The leading ten clones occupy about 1.8% of the sample. CD8 naive samples were CD45RO-negative cells positively selected for CCR7, giving a CD45RA+CCR7+ population that excluded TemRA cells. Sequencing used naive CD8+ T cells from PBMCs. The intended sense of this specimen's cell subset or site label: CD45RA+CCR7+. The origin of the receptors is a man aged 18 to 30 in good health. Some clones in this sample may be carry-over from other donors' samples.

This rearrangement joins TRBV15 to TRBJ2-5, with a possible D match to TRBD1 (6 bases). Deletions cut 1 base from V and 0 bases from J, with 9 bases between. CDR1 is LNHNV, CDR2 YYDKDF, per germline (reference sequence). The CDR3 totals 15 residues. CDR3 nucleotide sequence: TGTGCCACCAGCAGAGGGACAGTAAACCAAGAGACCCAGTACTTC. It encodes CATSRGTVNQETQYF. Full variable domain (outside the CDR3, taken from reference TRBV15 and TRBJ2-5): DAMVIQNPRYQVTQFGKPVTLSCSQTLNHNVMYWYQQKSSQAPKLLFHYYDKDFNNEADTPDNFQSRRPNTSFCFLDIRSPGLGDTAMYLCATSRGTVNQETQYFGPGTRLLVL.

The rearrangement links TRBV7-6 to TRBJ1-1; D gene ambiguous. V lost 5 bases to trimming and J lost 0 bases, with 7 bases between them. The CDR3 runs 13 residues. Germline V gene lookup returns CDR1 SGHVS and CDR2 FNYEAQ. The CDR3 DNA follows: TGTGCCAGCAGCCGCGGGATGAACACTGAAGCTTTCTTT. Its protein is CASSRGMNTEAFF.

The chain carries TRBV25-1 and TRBJ2-1, with TRBD2 as a possible D gene (5 bases). Germline V gene sequence: CDR1 MGHDK, CDR2 SYGVNS. The CDR3 has 12 residues. Deletions cut 11 bases from V and 4 bases from J, with 12 bases between. CDR3 sequence (DNA): TGTGCCTCTAGGGAGTTTTACAATGAGCAGTTCTTC. Its protein is CASREFYNEQFF.

The V call is TRBV7-9, the J call TRBJ1-1; D is perhaps TRBD1 (6 bases). The CDR3 contains 15 residues. The germline V and J ends were trimmed by 5 bases and 2 bases, with 15 bases remaining between them. Germline values: CDR1 SEHNR, CDR2 FQNEAQ (reference sequence). CDR3 residues: CASSQDGDINTEAFF. The CDR3, as DNA: TGTGCCAGCAGCCAAGATGGGGACATTAACACTGAAGCTTTCTTT.

The chain links TRBV5-1 to TRBJ2-7; perhaps TRBD1 as D (5 bases). This CDR3 has 12 amino acids. V was cut by 5 bases and J by 6 bases, with 12 bases left in between. Germline assignment: CDR1 SGHRS and CDR2 YFSETQ. CDR3 DNA: TGCGCCAGCAGATTAGGGGTAGGCGAGCAGTACTTC. Protein product: CASRLGVGEQYF.

This clone has only one observation. The genes are TRBV27 and TRBJ2-3; 8 positions match TRBD1. J lost 2 bases, V lost 7 bases, and 14 bases had no gene match. CDR1 is MNHEY and CDR2 is SMNVEV in the germline V gene (reference sequence). There are 17 residues in the CDR3. The CDR3 loop reads CASTLRGPQGATDTQYF. The CDR3, as DNA: TGTGCCAGCACCCTAAGGGGCCCCCAGGGGGCCACAGATACGCAGTATTTT.

V is TRBV5-6 and J is TRBJ1-2, with D possibly TRBD1 on 5 matching bases. Trimming pared 4 bases from V and 4 bases from J, leaving 11 bases between. CDR1 is SGHDT, CDR2 YYEEEE, per germline. The CDR3 loop spans 13 amino acids. CDR3 nucleotide sequence: TGTGCCAGCAGCATAGACAGCTTCTATGGCTACACCTTC. Protein product: CASSIDSFYGYTF.

This clone appeared a single time. The V and J genes are TRBV12-5 and TRBJ2-3, with 9 nucleotides matching TRBD2. Trimming cost V 6 bases and J 6 bases; bases outside gene matches: 10. The CDR3 is 15 amino acids. Per germline, CDR1 LGHNT and CDR2 FRNRAP. The chain's CDR3 is CASGPGTSPGDTQYF. The CDR3 DNA sequence: TGTGCTAGTGGCCCCGGGACTAGCCCAGGGGATACGCAGTATTTT.

This clone was observed a single time. This rearrangement joins TRBV6-6 to TRBJ1-5, with D possibly matching TRBD1 (5 bases). Trimming removed 5 bases at V and 6 bases at J, with 20 bases between. This CDR3 has 16 amino acids. Looked up from germline, CDR1 is MNHNY and CDR2 is SVGAGI (reference sequence). CDR3 residues: CASSNTNNRSGQPQHF. DNA for the CDR3: TGTGCCAGCAGTAACACGAACAACAGGAGTGGTCAGCCCCAGCATTTT.

This chain links TRBV15 with TRBJ2-7; the D gene is possibly TRBD2 (5 bases). The CDR3 runs 15 residues. Germline V gene data show CDR1 as LNHNV and CDR2 as YYDKDF (reference sequence). Deletions cut 0 bases from V and 3 bases from J, with 12 bases between. CDR3 in amino acids: CATSREDGGGYEQYF. CDR3 sequence (DNA): TGTGCCACCAGCAGAGAAGACGGAGGTGGCTACGAGCAGTACTTC.

The CDR3 bases are TGTGCCAGCAGCCCCTTCGCTCCCGGGACGGAATATGAAAAACTGTTTTTT. Translated: CASSPFAPGTEYEKLFF. The chain employs TRBV5-4 and TRBJ1-4; TRBD1 might be the D (5 bases). CDR3 length equals 17 residues. Per the germline V gene, CDR1 is SGHNT and CDR2 is YYREEE (reference sequence). Deletions cut 4 bases from V and 6 bases from J, with 22 bases between.

The CDR3 DNA follows: TGTGCCAGCAGCGTACCAGGGGGAGGTACCGGGGAGCTGTTTTTT. Translating it yields CASSVPGGGTGELFF. V is TRBV9 and J is TRBJ2-2; possibly TRBD1 for D (7 bases). This CDR3 has 15 amino acids. The ends were cut back, 1 base at V and 5 bases at J, with 12 bases in the middle. Germline V gene lookup returns CDR1 SGDLS and CDR2 YYNGEE. The whole variable domain, filled in from reference TRBV9 and TRBJ2-2, reads DSGVTQTPKHLITATGQRVTLRCSPRSGDLSVYWYQQSLDQGLQFLIQYYNGEERAKGNILERFSAQQFPDLHSELNLSSLELGDSALYFCASSVPGGGTGELFFGEGSRLTVL.

J is TRBJ2-2 and V is TRBV9, with no clear D. V was cut by 0 bases and J by 2 bases, with 14 bases left in between. CDR3 size: 17 residues. Germline CDR1 and CDR2: SGDLS and YYNGEE. This chain's CDR3 is CASSVAVARPNTGELFF. Written as DNA, the CDR3 is TGTGCCAGCAGCGTAGCTGTGGCCCGGCCAAACACCGGGGAGCTGTTTTTT.

The genes are TRBV15 and TRBJ1-2, with unresolved D. The V and J ends lost 3 bases and 0 bases respectively, with 14 bases between them. Germline assignment: CDR1 LNHNV and CDR2 YYDKDF (reference sequence). This CDR3 region has 16 residues. CDR3 loop: CATSSLMNLANYGYTF. The CDR3 DNA reads as TGTGCCACCAGCAGTCTGATGAATCTAGCTAACTATGGCTACACCTTC. The full variable domain, completed using reference TRBV15 and TRBJ1-2, is DAMVIQNPRYQVTQFGKPVTLSCSQTLNHNVMYWYQQKSSQAPKLLFHYYDKDFNNEADTPDNFQSRRPNTSFCFLDIRSPGLGDTAMYLCATSSLMNLANYGYTFGSGTRLTVV.

This chain joins TRBV7-3 and TRBJ1-1, with D possibly TRBD1 on 5 matching bases. The CDR3 is 15 amino acids. V lost 3 bases, J lost 0 bases, and 11 bases lay in between. In germline, CDR1 is SGHTA, CDR2 FQGTGA. The CDR3 loop reads CASSLGGYLNTEAFF. CDR3 DNA: TGTGCCAGCAGCTTGGGGGGTTACCTGAACACTGAAGCTTTCTTT.

The chain's CDR3 is CASSPRLAGGIGELFF. CDR3 in DNA: TGTGCCAGCAGCCCCCGGCTAGCGGGAGGGATCGGGGAGCTGTTTTTT. The chain links TRBV7-8 to TRBJ2-2; 12 positions agree with TRBD2. Germline CDR1 is SGHVS and CDR2 is FQNEAQ. V lost 5 bases and J lost 7; bases outside the gene matches: 8. The CDR3 runs 16 residues.

The chain recombines TRBV6-1 with TRBJ2-2; 12 bases agree with TRBD2. The trim removed 2 bases at V and 6 bases at J, leaving 16 bases unmatched. CDR1 MNHNS and CDR2 SASEGT come from the germline V gene. This CDR3 has 20 amino acids. The DNA of the CDR3 is TGTGCCAGCAGTGAATGGTCTAGCGGGAGGGCCGGTTTTCGGGCCGGGGAGCTGTTTTTT. This translates into CASSEWSSGRAGFRAGELFF.

This clone was detected a few times. This chain connects TRBV27 to TRBJ2-5; D gene ambiguous. Trimming pared 6 bases from V and 0 bases from J, leaving 2 bases between. The CDR3 is 11 amino acids. Germline V gene data show CDR1 as MNHEY and CDR2 as SMNVEV (reference sequence). The CDR3 is CASRYQETQYF. As DNA, the CDR3 is TGTGCCAGCAGGTACCAAGAGACCCAGTACTTC.

This chain uses TRBV7-6 with TRBJ2-1, with 7 bases identical to TRBD2. Germline V gene sequence: CDR1 SGHVS, CDR2 FNYEAQ. This CDR3 region has 15 residues. With 5 bases clipped from V and 8 bases from J, the junction kept 12 bases outside the gene matches. The CDR3 loop reads CASSAWGGGSDEQFF. In DNA, the CDR3 is TGTGCCAGCAGCGCGTGGGGGGGTGGGTCGGATGAGCAGTTCTTC.

V usage is TRBV10-3 and J usage is TRBJ2-5; D may be TRBD2 (6 bases). Trimming pared 8 bases from V and 4 bases from J, leaving 17 bases between. The CDR3 is made up of 14 amino acids. Germline V gene data show CDR1 as ENHRY and CDR2 as SYGVKD. In nucleotides, the CDR3 is TGTGCCATCTCCGCGGAGATGGGAGGAGAGACCCAGTACTTC. This encodes CAISAEMGGETQYF.

Remarks on this clone: The sample holds other DNA sequences that translate to the same CDR3. V gene TRBV27 combines with J gene TRBJ2-3; D perhaps matches TRBD2 (6 bases). V lost 2 bases to trimming and J lost 0 bases, with 6 bases between them. CDR1 is MNHEY, CDR2 SMNVEV, per germline (reference sequence). CDR3 length: 14 residues. As DNA, the CDR3 is TGTGCCAGCAGTTTAGGGAGGAGCACAGATACGCAGTATTTT. It is translated as CASSLGRSTDTQYF.

Concerning this clone itself: This CDR3 is also generated by other DNA sequences in the sample. J is TRBJ2-1 and V is TRBV4-1; D is unresolved. V gave up 1 base and J gave up 4 bases, with 5 bases separating them. This CDR3 has 13 amino acids. The V gene's germline CDR1 is MGHRA and CDR2 YSYEKL. Here the CDR3 DNA reads TGCGCCAGCAGCCAAGGCCAGTACAATGAGCAGTTCTTC. Its translation: CASSQGQYNEQFF.

This chain connects TRBV4-3 to TRBJ2-1, with TRBD2 matching over 8 bases. Losses at the gene ends were 0 bases for V and 0 bases for J; bases not matched to a gene: 13. The CDR3 runs to 20 residues. Germline values: CDR1 LGHNA, CDR2 YSLEER. CDR3 loop: CASSQDLTLRREVSYNEQFF. CDR3 bases: TGCGCCAGCAGCCAAGACCTTACCTTAAGGCGGGAGGTCTCCTACAATGAGCAGTTCTTC.

The chain links TRBV5-5 to TRBJ1-5; possible D gene TRBD1, 6 bases. Germline V gene lookup returns CDR1 SGHKS and CDR2 YYEKEE (reference sequence). Trimming took 7 bases from V and 0 from J, leaving 14 bases between them. The CDR3 is made up of 15 amino acids. CDR3 amino acids: CASSWGGPSNQPQHF. The CDR3 bases are TGTGCCAGCTCCTGGGGGGGGCCTAGCAATCAGCCCCAGCATTTT.

The chain couples TRBV19 to TRBJ2-1, with 9 bases matching TRBD2. CDR1 and CDR2 (germline): LNHDA, SQIVND (reference sequence). V gave up 3 bases and J gave up 9 bases; unmatched junction bases: 3. The CDR3 totals 13 residues. DNA for the CDR3: TGTGCCAGTAGTATTGTGCGGGAGGGTGAGCAGTTCTTC. Residues: CASSIVREGEQFF.

The chain carries TRBV30 and TRBJ2-7; D is undetermined. V was clipped by 2 bases and J by 8 bases, with 13 bases between them. This CDR3 contains 12 residues. Looked up from germline, CDR1 is GTSNPN and CDR2 is SVGIG (reference sequence). CDR3 nucleotides: TGTGCCTGGAGTCCTCCGTTGGGAAAGCAGTACTTC. Residues: CAWSPPLGKQYF.

This clone was seen more than once but under ten times. Within the sample, other DNA sequences also encode this same CDR3. The rearrangement joins TRBV9 to TRBJ1-1, with D possibly matching TRBD1 (5 bases). V was shortened by 2 bases and J by 1 base, with 9 bases between the two germline ends. The germline V gene has CDR1 SGDLS and CDR2 YYNGEE. The CDR3 covers 14 residues. The CDR3 loop reads CASSVRQGNTEAFF. The CDR3 DNA reads as TGTGCCAGCAGCGTGAGGCAGGGGAACACTGAAGCTTTCTTT.

The chain carries TRBV7-9 and TRBJ1-2, with 8 bases that match TRBD1. Germline V gene lookup returns CDR1 SEHNR and CDR2 FQNEAQ (reference sequence). The junction had 3 bases not matched to a gene; V was cut back by 0 bases and J by 0 bases. The CDR3 runs 16 residues. The CDR3: CASSLASDRANYGYTF. Here the CDR3 DNA reads TGTGCCAGCAGCTTAGCGTCGGACAGGGCTAACTATGGCTACACCTTC.

This chain joins TRBV28 and TRBJ2-2, with 9 bases matching TRBD2. In germline, CDR1 is MDHEN, CDR2 SYDVKM. The CDR3 is 17 residues long. With 2 bases clipped from V and 5 bases from J, the junction kept 9 bases outside the gene matches. In nucleotides, the CDR3 is TGTGCCAGCAGTTTAGCGGGGCGGGAGGGAAGGACCGGGGAGCTGTTTTTT. This sequence encodes CASSLAGREGRTGELFF. The full variable domain, its missing parts supplied by reference TRBV28 and TRBJ2-2, is DVKVTQSSRYLVKRTGEKVFLECVQDMDHENMFWYRQDPGLGLRLIYFSYDVKMKEKGDIPEGYSVSREKKERFSLILESASTNQTSMYLCASSLAGREGRTGELFFGEGSRLTVL.

The V gene is TRBV7-9, the J gene TRBJ2-7, with 7 bases identical to TRBD1. J gave up 0 bases and V 5 bases, and 4 bases lay outside the gene matches. This CDR3 comprises 14 residues. The germline V gene encodes CDR1 SEHNR and CDR2 FQNEAQ (reference sequence). In nucleotides, the CDR3 is TGTGCCAGCAGCCAGAGACAGGGCTCCTACGAGCAGTACTTC. It encodes CASSQRQGSYEQYF.

In the case of this clone: The identical CDR3 is also encoded by other nucleotide sequences in the sample. The chain joins TRBV28 to TRBJ1-2, with D tentatively TRBD1 (5 bases). V lost 2 bases to trimming and J lost 3 bases, with 10 bases between them. Germline CDR1 MDHEN, CDR2 SYDVKM. This CDR3 comprises 14 residues. CDR3 in amino acids: CASSLRGRDYGYTF. In DNA, the CDR3 is TGTGCCAGCAGTTTACGGGGGAGGGACTATGGCTACACCTTC.

This chain joins TRBV9 and TRBJ1-2; no clear D gene. V shed 4 bases and J shed 4 bases, with 11 bases lying between them. Germline V lookup: CDR1 SGDLS, CDR2 YYNGEE. This CDR3 has 13 amino acids. The CDR3 DNA reads TGTGCCAGCAGCACCGGCGTCGGCTATGGCTACACCTTC. Its translation: CASSTGVGYGYTF.